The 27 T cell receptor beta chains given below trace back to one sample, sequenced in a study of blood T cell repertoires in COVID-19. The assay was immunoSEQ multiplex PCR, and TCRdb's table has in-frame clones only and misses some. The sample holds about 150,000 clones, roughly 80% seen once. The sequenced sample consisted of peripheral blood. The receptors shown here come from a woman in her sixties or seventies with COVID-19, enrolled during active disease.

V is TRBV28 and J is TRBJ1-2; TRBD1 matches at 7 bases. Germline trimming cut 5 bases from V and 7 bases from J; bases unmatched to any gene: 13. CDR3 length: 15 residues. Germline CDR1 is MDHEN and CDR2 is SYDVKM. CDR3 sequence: CASSPEQGRKAGYTF. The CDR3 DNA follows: TGTGCCAGCAGTCCTGAACAGGGGAGAAAAGCTGGCTACACCTTC.

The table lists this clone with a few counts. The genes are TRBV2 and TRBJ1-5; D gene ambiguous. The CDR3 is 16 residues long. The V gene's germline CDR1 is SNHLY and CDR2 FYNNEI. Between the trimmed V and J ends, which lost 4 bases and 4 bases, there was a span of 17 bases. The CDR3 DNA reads TGTGCCAGCAGTGTTTCGGCAGGTATACTGAATCAGCCCCAGCATTTT. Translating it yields CASSVSAGILNQPQHF.

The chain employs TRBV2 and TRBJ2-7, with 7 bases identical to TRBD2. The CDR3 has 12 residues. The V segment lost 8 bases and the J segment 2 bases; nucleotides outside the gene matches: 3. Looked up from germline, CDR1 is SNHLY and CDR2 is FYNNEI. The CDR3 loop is CASEAGTYEQYF. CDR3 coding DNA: TGTGCCAGCGAAGCGGGAACCTACGAGCAGTACTTC.

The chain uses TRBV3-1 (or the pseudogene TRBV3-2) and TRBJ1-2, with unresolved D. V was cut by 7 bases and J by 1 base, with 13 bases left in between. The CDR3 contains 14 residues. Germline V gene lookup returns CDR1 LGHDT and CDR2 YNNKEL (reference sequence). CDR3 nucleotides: TGTGCCAGCACCCCACTGCTCATTAACTATGGCTACACCTTC. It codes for CASTPLLINYGYTF.

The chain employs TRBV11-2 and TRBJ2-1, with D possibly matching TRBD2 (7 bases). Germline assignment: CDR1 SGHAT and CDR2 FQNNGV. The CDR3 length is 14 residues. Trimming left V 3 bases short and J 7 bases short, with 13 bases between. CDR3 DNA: TGTGCCAGCAGCTTCCCGGGGGGCGGGAATGAGCAGTTCTTC. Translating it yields CASSFPGGGNEQFF.

The CDR3 loop reads CAISETPQETQYF. CDR3 in DNA: TGTGCCATCAGTGAAACACCTCAAGAGACCCAGTACTTC. This rearrangement joins TRBV10-3 to TRBJ2-5; no clear D. This CDR3 contains 13 residues. V shed 3 bases and J shed 2 bases, with 7 bases lying between them. Germline V gives CDR1 ENHRY, CDR2 SYGVKD.

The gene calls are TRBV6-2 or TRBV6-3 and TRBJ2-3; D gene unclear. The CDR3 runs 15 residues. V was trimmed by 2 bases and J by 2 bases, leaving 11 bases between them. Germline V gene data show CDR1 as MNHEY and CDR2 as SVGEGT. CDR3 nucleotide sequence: TGTGCCAGCAGTTACGCCAGGCCCACCACAGATACGCAGTATTTT. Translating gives CASSYARPTTDTQYF.

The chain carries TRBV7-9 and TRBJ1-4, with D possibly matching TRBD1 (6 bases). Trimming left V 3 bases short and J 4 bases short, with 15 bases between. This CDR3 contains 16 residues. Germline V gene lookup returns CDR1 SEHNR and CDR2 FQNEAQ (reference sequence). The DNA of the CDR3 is TGTGCCAGCAGCTTGATGGTCGGGACAAGTAATGAAAAACTGTTTTTT. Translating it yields CASSLMVGTSNEKLFF.

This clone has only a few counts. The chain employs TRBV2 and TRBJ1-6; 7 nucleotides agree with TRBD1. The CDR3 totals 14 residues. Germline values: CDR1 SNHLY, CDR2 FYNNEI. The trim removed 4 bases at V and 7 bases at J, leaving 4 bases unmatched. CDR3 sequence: CASSGDSDNSPLHF. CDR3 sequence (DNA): TGTGCCAGCAGTGGGGACAGCGACAATTCACCCCTCCACTTT.

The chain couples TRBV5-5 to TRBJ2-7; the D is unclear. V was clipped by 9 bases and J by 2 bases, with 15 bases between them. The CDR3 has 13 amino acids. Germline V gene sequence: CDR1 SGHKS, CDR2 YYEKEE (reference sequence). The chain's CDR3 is CATSGYSAYEQYF. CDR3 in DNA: TGTGCCACCTCCGGGTATTCAGCCTACGAGCAGTACTTC.

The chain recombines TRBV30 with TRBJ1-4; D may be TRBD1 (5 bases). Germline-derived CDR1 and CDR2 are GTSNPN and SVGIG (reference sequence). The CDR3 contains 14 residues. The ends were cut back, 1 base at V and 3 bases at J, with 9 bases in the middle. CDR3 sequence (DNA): TGTGCCTGGAGTGGCGGGACGTCTAATGAAAAACTGTTTTTT. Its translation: CAWSGGTSNEKLFF.

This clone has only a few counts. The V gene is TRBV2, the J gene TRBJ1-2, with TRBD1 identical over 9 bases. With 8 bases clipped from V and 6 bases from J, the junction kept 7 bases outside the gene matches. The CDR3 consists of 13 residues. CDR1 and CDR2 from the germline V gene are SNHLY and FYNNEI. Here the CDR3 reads CASSITGGNGYTF. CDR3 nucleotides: TGTGCCAGCTCGATTACAGGGGGCAATGGCTACACCTTC.

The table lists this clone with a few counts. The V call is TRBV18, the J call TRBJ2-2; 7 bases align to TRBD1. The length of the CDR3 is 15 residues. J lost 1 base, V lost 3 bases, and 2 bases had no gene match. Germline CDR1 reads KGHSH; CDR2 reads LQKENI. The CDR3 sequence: CASSPWTGNTGELFF. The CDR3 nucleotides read TGTGCCAGCTCACCCTGGACAGGGAACACCGGGGAGCTGTTTTTT. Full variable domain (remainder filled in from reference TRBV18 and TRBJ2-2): NAGVMQNPRHLVRRRGQEARLRCSPMKGHSHVYWYRQLPEEGLKFMVYLQKENIIDESGMPKERFSAEFPKEGPSILRIQQVVRGDSAAYFCASSPWTGNTGELFFGEGSRLTVL.

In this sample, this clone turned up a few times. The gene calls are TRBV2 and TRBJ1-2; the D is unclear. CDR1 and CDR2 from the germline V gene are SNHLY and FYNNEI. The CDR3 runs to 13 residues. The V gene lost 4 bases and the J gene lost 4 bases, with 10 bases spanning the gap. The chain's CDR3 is CASSGPGSYGYTF. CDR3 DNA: TGTGCCAGCAGTGGTCCGGGATCCTATGGCTACACCTTC.

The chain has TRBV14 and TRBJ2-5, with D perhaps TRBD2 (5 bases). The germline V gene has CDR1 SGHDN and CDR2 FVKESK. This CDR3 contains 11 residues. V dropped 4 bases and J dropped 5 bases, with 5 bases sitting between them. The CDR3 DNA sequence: TGTGCCAGCAGCCCGGGGGAGACCCAGTACTTC. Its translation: CASSPGETQYF.

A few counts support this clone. CDR3 DNA sequence: TGTGCCAGCAGTTACTCCAGGGGTGAATCTGGAAACACCATATATTTT. Amino acid sequence: CASSYSRGESGNTIYF. The gene calls are TRBV6-5 and TRBJ1-3, with D possibly TRBD1 on 6 matching bases. Trimming pared 0 bases from V and 1 base from J, leaving 10 bases between. Germline V gene lookup returns CDR1 MNHEY and CDR2 SVGAGI. CDR3 length: 16 amino acids.

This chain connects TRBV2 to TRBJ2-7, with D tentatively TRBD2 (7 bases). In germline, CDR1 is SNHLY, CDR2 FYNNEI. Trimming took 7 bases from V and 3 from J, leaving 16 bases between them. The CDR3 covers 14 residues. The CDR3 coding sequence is TGTGCCAGCATACAAGGGGGGGGCCTCTACGAGCAGTACTTC. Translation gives CASIQGGGLYEQYF.

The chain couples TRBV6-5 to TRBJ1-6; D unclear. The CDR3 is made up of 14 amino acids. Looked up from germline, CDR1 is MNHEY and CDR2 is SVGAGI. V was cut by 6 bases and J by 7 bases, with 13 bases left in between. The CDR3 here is CASREGKRNSPLHF. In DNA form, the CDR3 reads TGTGCCAGCAGGGAGGGTAAGCGGAATTCACCCCTCCACTTT.

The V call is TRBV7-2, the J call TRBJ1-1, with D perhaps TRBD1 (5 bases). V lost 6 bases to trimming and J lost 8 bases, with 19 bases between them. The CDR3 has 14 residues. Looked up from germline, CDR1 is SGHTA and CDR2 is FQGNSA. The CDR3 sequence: CASRSQATYPEAFF. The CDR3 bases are TGTGCCAGCAGATCACAGGCCACTTACCCAGAAGCTTTCTTT.

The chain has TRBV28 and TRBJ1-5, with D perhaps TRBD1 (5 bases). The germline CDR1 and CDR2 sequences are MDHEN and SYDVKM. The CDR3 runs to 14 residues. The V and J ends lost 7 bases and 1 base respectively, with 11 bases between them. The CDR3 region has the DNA TGTGCCAGCAACAATGGGGGGAGCAATCAGCCCCAGCATTTT. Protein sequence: CASNNGGSNQPQHF.

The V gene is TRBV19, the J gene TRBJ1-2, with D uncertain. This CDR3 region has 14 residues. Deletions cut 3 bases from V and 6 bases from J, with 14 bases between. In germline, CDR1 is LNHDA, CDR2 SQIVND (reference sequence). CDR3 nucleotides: TGTGCCAGTAGTATGTCTAACAGATTGCATGGCTACACCTTC. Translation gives CASSMSNRLHGYTF.

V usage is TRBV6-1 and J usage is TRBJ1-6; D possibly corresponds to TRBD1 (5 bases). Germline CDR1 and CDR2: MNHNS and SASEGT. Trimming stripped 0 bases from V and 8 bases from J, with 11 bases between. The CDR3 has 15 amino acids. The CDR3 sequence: CASSEAGAQYSPLHF. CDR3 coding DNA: TGTGCCAGCAGTGAAGCAGGGGCACAATATTCACCCCTCCACTTT.

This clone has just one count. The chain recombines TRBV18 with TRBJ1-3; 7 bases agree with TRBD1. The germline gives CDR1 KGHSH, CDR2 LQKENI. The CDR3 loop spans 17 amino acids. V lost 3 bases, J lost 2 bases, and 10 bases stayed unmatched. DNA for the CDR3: TGTGCCAGCTCACCTCAATCCGTCACAGGGGCTGGAAACACCATATATTTT. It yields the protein CASSPQSVTGAGNTIYF.

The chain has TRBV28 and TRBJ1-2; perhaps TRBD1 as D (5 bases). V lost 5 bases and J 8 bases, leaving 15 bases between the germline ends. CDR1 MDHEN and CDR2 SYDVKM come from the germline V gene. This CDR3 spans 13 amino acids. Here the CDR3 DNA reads TGTGCCAGCAGTCCCGGGACCGGAGGGGGCTACACCTTC. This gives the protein CASSPGTGGGYTF.

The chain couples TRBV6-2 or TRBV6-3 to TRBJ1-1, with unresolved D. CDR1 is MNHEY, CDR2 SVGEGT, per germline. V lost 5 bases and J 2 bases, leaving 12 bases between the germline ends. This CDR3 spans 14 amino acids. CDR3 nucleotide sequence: TGTGCCAGCAGTGATGCGGGGAGAAACACTGAAGCTTTCTTT. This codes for CASSDAGRNTEAFF.

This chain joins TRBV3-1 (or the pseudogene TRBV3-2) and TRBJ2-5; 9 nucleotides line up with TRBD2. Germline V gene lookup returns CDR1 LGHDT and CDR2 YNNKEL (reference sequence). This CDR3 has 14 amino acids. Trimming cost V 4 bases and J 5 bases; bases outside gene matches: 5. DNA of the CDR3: TGTGCCAGCAGCCGCGGGGGGGCCGGGGAGACCCAGTACTTC. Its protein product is CASSRGGAGETQYF.

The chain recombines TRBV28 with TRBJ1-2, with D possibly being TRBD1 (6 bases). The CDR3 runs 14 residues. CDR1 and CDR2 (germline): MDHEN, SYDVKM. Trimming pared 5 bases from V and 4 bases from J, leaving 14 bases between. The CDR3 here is CASSQGRGTYGYTF. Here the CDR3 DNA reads TGTGCCAGCAGTCAGGGGAGGGGCACCTATGGCTACACCTTC.